This T cell receptor (beta chain) was recorded in a study of human T cells and chemical hapten exposure. In the study overall: Largely, small differences in pooled library volume made per-sample TCR yields vary.

Authors' processing steps: Per-sample TCR counts ranged from about 23,224 to 690,600, median around 100,000. TCRdb processed the RACE reads anew with MiXCR; each CDR3 protein has one entry. These V and J calls originate from TCRdb's pipeline instead of the authors' own analysis. The sample contains approximately 340,000 distinct CDR3 sequences, about 7% of which appear only once. Trimming took off 5 bases at V and 1 base at J, with 14 bases between the two ends. CDR3 length equals 14 residues. The germline gives CDR1 DFQATT, CDR2 SNEGSKA (reference sequence). This sample's time point: patch test 1, 2 weeks after DPC sensitization. As to treatment: therapeutic diphenylcyclopropenone sensitization with weekly scalp DPC. The study drew its donors from alopecia patients who were 18 to 70 years old and suitable for DPC. This clonotype has a handful of counts.

Sample: whole blood, taken in connection with sensitization to the hapten diphenylcyclopropenone (DPC). The receptor was derived from a woman aged 18-29 years with alopecia areata. Some clones in this sample may be carry-over from other donors' samples. The rearrangement links TRBV20-1 to TRBJ1-1; D is unresolved. CDR3 sequence (DNA): TGCAGTGCTTCCCGGGGTTCCTCGAACACTGAAGCTTTCTTT. Translating it yields CSASRGSSNTEAFF.